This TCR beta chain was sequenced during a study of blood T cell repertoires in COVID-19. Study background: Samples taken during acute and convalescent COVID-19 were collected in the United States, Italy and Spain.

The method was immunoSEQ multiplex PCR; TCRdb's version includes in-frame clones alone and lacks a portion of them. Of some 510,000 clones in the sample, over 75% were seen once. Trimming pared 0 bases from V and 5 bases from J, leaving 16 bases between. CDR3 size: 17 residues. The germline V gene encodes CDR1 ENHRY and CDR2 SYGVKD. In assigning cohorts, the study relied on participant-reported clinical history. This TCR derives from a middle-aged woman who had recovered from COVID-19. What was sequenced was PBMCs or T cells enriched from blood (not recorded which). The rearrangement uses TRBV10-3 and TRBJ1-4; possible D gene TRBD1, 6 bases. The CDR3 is CAISESNAGAPNEKLFF. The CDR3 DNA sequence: TGTGCCATCAGTGAGTCAAATGCGGGGGCCCCCAATGAAAAACTGTTTTTT.